This record looks at one T cell receptor (beta chain) sequence and its context. Its antigen is unknown. This record comes from a study of CD8+ T cells in alopecia areata. About the research overall: Using the percentage of affected scalp area, treated patients' severity was scored. Overall study results and limits: Resident alphabeta T-cell populations of normal skin are likewise subject to sequencing in scalp samples. Whereas mice showed it more clearly, TCR sharing across patients was murkier, possibly because of HLA.

Extracted RNA was reverse transcribed into cDNA, the sequencing template. The repertoire was sequenced with immunoSEQ multiplex PCR; TCRdb's copy has only in-frame clones and lacks some. The table lists about 160,000 clones, 55% to 75% of them singletons. Sample treatment: oral pan-JAK inhibitor, 5-10 mg twice daily. Individuals with alopecia areata gave both lesional scalp punch biopsies and peripheral blood for collection. The CDR3 covers 14 residues. V shed 4 bases and J 4 bases; nucleotides not matched to a gene: 7. Germline V CDR1 and CDR2: GTSNPN, SVGIG (reference sequence). The source material was CD4+ T cells sorted from blood, sampled at week 4, from a patient treated with tofacitinib. The chain combines TRBV30 with TRBJ2-7; 10 bases agree with TRBD1. The receptor comes from a human donor with alopecia areata. This CDR3 is CAWTPRDRGYEQYF. The CDR3 DNA is TGTGCCTGGACACCCCGGGACAGGGGTTACGAGCAGTACTTC.